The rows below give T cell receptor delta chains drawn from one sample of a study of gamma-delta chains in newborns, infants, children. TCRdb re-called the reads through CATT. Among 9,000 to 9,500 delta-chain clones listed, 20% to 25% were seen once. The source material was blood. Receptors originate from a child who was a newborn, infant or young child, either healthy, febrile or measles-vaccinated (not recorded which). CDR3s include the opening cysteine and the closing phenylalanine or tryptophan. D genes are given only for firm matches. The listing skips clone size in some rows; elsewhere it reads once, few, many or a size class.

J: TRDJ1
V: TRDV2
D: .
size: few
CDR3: CACDKVGRRSTDKLIF
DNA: TGTGCCTGTGACAAAGTAGGGAGACGTAGCACCGATAAACTCATCTTT

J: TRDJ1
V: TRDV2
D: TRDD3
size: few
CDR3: CACDALLGDTPTDKLIF
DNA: TGTGCCTGTGACGCCTTACTGGGGGATACTCCCACCGATAAACTCATCTTT

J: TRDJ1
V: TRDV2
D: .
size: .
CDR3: CACDRITSVRGYTDKLIF
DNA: TGTGCCTGTGACAGGATTACCAGCGTAAGAGGGTACACCGATAAACTCATCTTT

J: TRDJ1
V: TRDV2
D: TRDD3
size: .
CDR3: CACDTVGGGGYDDGKLIF
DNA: TGTGCCTGTGACACCGTCGGGGGAGGGGGATACGACGACGGTAAACTCATCTTT

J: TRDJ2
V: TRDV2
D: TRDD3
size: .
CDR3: CACENMGDTGQLTAQLFF
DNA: TGTGCCTGTGAAAACATGGGGGATACGGGCCAATTGACAGCACAACTCTTCTTT

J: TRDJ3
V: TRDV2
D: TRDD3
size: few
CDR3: CACDSFYWGIRSWDTRQMFF
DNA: TGTGCCTGTGACTCGTTTTACTGGGGGATACGCTCCTGGGACACCCGACAGATGTTTTTC

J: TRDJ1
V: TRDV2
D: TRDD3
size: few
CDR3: CACDQLSGGNTDKLIF
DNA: TGTGCCTGTGACCAACTCTCTGGGGGTAACACCGATAAACTCATCTTT

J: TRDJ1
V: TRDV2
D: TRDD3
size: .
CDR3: CACDTVGLGDTFTGINKPIF
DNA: TGTGCCTGTGACACCGTTGGACTGGGGGATACATTTACTGGTATCAATAAACCCATCTTT

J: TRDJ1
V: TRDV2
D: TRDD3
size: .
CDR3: CACDTAATGGYTRHKLIF
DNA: TGTGCCTGTGACACCGCAGCTACGGGGGGATACACAAGGCATAAACTCATCTTT

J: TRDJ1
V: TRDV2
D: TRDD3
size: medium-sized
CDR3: CACDTVGDTPDKLIF
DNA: TGTGCCTGTGACACCGTAGGGGATACACCCGATAAACTCATCTTT

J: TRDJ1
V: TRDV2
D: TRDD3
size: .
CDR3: CACDTLLLGATHTDKLIF
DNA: TGTGCCTGTGACACACTCTTACTGGGGGCCACACACACCGATAAACTCATCTTT

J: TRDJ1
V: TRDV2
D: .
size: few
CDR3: CACDTLGGGLGTDKLIF
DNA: TGTGCCTGTGACACCCTCGGTGGGGGGCTAGGCACCGATAAACTCATCTTT

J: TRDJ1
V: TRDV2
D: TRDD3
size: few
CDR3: CACDRMAISGGANTDKLIF
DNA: TGTGCCTGTGACAGGATGGCTATTTCTGGGGGAGCAAACACCGATAAACTCATCTTT

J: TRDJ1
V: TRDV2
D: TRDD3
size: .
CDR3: CACDSVRTGGYMADKLIF
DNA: TGTGCCTGTGACTCCGTCCGTACTGGGGGATATATGGCCGATAAACTCATCTTT

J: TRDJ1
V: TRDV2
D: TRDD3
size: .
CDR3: CACDTLRSGRGGYHTDKLTF
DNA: TGTGCCTGTGACACCTTACGCTCCGGACGAGGGGGATATCACACCGATAAACTCACCTTT

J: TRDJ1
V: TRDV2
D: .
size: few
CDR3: CACDALLLRTDKLIF
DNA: TGTGCCTGTGACGCCTTGCTACTACGCACCGATAAACTCATCTTT

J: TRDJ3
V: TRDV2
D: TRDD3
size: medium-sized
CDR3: CACDALGDSSWDTRQMFF
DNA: TGTGCCTGTGACGCTCTGGGGGATAGCTCCTGGGACACCCGACAGATGTTTTTC

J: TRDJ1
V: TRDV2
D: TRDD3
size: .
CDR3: CACDPLGWGILGTDKLIF
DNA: TGTGCCTGTGACCCCCTTGGGTGGGGGATCTTGGGGACCGATAAACTCATCTTT

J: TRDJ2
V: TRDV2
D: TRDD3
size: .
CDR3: CACDILGDTAQLFF
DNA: TGTGCCTGTGACATACTGGGGGATACAGCACAACTCTTCTTT

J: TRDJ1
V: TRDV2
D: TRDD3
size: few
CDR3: CACDSITGDTDKLIF
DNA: TGTGCCTGTGACTCAATTACTGGGGACACCGATAAACTCATCTTT

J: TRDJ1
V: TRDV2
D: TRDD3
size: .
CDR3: CACDTVLTALGDTGLQTDKLIF
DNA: TGTGCCTGTGACACCGTACTTACAGCATTGGGGGATACGGGTTTGCAGACCGATAAACTCATCTTT

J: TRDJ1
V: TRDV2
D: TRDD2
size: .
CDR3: CACDTVTPSYQEGSAPADYTDKLIF
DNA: TGTGCCTGTGACACCGTAACACCTTCCTATCAAGAGGGGTCCGCCCCGGCAGATTACACCGATAAACTCATCTTT

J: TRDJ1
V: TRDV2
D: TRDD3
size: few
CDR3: CACDVLGDTTDKLIF
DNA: TGTGCCTGTGACGTACTGGGGGATACGACCGATAAACTCATCTTT

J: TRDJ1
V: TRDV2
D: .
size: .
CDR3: CACDTACSDALNNTDKIIF
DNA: TGTGCCTGTGACACCGCCTGCTCAGACGCCCTTAACAACACCGATAAAATCATCTTT

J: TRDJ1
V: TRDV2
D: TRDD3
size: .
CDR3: CACDTWVSGGSRDKLIF
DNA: TGTGCCTGTGACACCTGGGTTTCTGGGGGATCCCGCGATAAACTCATCTTT

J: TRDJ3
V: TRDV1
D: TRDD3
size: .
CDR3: CALGEWAPYWGMGLSWDTRQMFF
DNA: TGTGCTCTTGGGGAATGGGCCCCGTACTGGGGGATGGGGCTCTCCTGGGACACCCGACAGATGTTTTTC

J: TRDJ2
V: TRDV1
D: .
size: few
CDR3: CALGVFKRVLRTQSLFF
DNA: TGTGCTCTTGGGGTCTTTAAGCGAGTCCTCCGTACCCAGTCACTCTTCTTT

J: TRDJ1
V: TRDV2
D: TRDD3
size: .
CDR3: CACDTVLGDTRMYTDKLIF
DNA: TGTGCCTGTGACACCGTACTGGGGGATACCAGGATGTACACCGATAAACTCATCTTT

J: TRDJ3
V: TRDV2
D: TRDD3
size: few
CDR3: CACDTVTGDPPWDTRQMFF
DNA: TGTGCCTGTGACACCGTTACTGGGGATCCCCCCTGGGACACCCGACAGATGTTTTTC

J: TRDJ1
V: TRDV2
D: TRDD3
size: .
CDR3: CACSSQGDNPTDKLIF
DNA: TGTGCCTGTTCATCACAGGGGGATAACCCCACCGATAAACTCATCTTT

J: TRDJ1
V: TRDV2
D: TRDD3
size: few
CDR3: CACDSLGDSDKLIF
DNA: TGTGCCTGTGACTCACTGGGGGACTCCGATAAACTCATCTTT

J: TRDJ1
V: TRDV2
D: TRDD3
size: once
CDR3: CAWDGMGETATDKIIF
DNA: TGTGCCTGGGACGGAATGGGGGAGACGGCAACCGATAAAATCATCTTT

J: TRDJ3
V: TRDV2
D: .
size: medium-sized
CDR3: CACDTASSSWDTRQMFF
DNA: TGTGCCTGTGACACCGCTAGCTCATCCTGGGACACCCGACAGATGTTTTTC

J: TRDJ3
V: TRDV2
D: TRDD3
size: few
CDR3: CACDTLGDTTSWDTRLMFF
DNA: TGTGCCTGTGACACGTTGGGGGATACAACCTCCTGGGACACCCGACTGATGTTTTTC

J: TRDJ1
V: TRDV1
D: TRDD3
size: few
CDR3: CALGELVWWGTLTDKLIF
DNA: TGTGCTCTTGGGGAACTAGTATGGTGGGGGACCCTCACCGATAAACTCATCTTT

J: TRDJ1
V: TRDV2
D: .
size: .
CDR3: CACDTVGGTGDKLIF
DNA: TGTGCCTGTGACACCGTAGGGGGGACCGGGGATAAACTCATCTTT

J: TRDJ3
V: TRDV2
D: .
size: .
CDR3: CACDTAGLSSWDTRQMFF
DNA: TGTGCCTGTGACACCGCGGGACTGAGCTCCTGGGACACCCGACAGATGTTTTTC

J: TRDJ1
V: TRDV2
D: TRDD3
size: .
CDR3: CACDTVDWGIRERLIF
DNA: TGTGCCTGTGACACCGTAGACTGGGGGATACGCGAGAGACTCATCTTT

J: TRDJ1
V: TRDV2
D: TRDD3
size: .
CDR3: CACDTLRQWGIQKTDKLIF
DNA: TGTGCCTGTGACACCCTCCGGCAATGGGGGATACAGAAGACCGATAAACTCATCTTT

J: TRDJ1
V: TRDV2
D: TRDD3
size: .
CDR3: CACDTVSGTGGYRTDKLIF
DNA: TGTGCCTGTGACACCGTTTCCGGTACTGGGGGATACAGGACCGATAAACTCATCTTT

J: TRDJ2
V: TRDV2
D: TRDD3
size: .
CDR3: CACDKVGDRALTAQLFF
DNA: TGTGCCTGTGACAAGGTGGGGGACCGTGCTTTGACAGCACAACTCTTCTTT

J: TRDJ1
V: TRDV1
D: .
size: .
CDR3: CALGEGRPYSSIALIF
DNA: TGTGCTCTTGGGGAAGGGCGTCCATACAGTTCTATTGCACTCATCTTT

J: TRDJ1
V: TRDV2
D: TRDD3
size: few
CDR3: CACDTLRLGLGDTWDTDKLIF
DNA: TGTGCCTGCGACACCCTTCGATTGGGACTGGGGGATACTTGGGACACCGATAAACTCATCTTT

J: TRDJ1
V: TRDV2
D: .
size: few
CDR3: CACENLQSEGMGDKLIF
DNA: TGTGCCTGTGAGAACCTACAAAGTGAGGGAATGGGCGATAAACTCATCTTT

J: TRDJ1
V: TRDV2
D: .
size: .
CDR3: CACDTVGSSGTYTDKLIF
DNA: TGTGCCTGTGACACCGTCGGGTCGTCTGGAACGTACACCGATAAACTCATCTTT